This T cell receptor (beta chain) came from a study of T cell repertoires in cytomegalovirus infection. Overall study results and limits: Dominating the ex vivo response were TCR beta clonotypes that were CMV-specific and HLA-C-restricted.

TCRdb redid the calling of the reads with MiXCR, one entry per CDR3 protein. This table holds approximately 120,000 distinct CDR3 sequences, around 30% found once. This clonotype was recorded a few times. Its antigen is undetermined. This CDR3 is built from 15 residues. CDR1 and CDR2 (germline): MNHEY, SMNVEV (reference sequence). With V trimmed by 0 bases and J by 5 bases, 4 bases remained unmatched. The rearrangement links TRBV27 to TRBJ1-5, with TRBD1 matching over 7 bases. The TCR comes from a human donor in good health (CMV status not recorded). Some clones in this sample may be carry-over from other donors' samples. Sequences were derived from CD8+ T cells from cultured PBMCs, sampled from culture after CMV antigen stimulation. The CDR3 loop reads CASSLSTGEDQPQHF. Here the CDR3 DNA reads TGTGCCAGCAGTTTATCCACAGGGGAGGATCAGCCCCAGCATTTT.